This T cell receptor (beta chain) was profiled in a study of glioma-infiltrating T cells. General study findings and limits: Only very few CDR3 sequences appeared in both tissue and blood. Non-neoplastic patients had below-expected tissue-blood divergence, while all gliomas exceeded expectation.

V was pared by 1 base and J by 7 bases, with 7 bases of the junction left unmatched. This CDR3 region has 17 residues. Germline V gene lookup returns CDR1 SGHAT and CDR2 FQDESV (reference sequence). As for this clonotype: The antigen remains unidentified.

Amplification of TCR alpha and beta CDR3 regions from RNA used iRepertoire nested multiplex PCR. Tissue mRNA or PBMC total RNA, about 90-450 ng, went into one-step reverse transcription and amplification. TCRdb passed the multiplex PCR reads through MiXCR, listing each CDR3 protein once. The sample has under 200,000 distinct CDR3 sequences, around 42% seen once. The chain carries TRBV11-1 and TRBJ2-1, with 13 positions matching TRBD2. This clonotype was sampled from a human donor with low-grade glioma or glioblastoma, undergoing nonglioma brain surgery, or in good health (not recorded which). What was sequenced was glioma tissue, nonneoplastic brain tissue, or PBMCs (not recorded which). The CDR3 DNA follows: TGTGCCAGCAGCTTAGGAGGACTAGCGGGAGTCAAAAATGAGCAGTTCTTC. It is translated as CASSLGGLAGVKNEQFF. The full variable domain, rest sourced from reference TRBV11-1 and TRBJ2-1, is EAEVAQSPRYKITEKSQAVAFWCDPISGHATLYWYRQILGQGPELLVQFQDESVVDDSQLPKDRFSAERLKGVDSTLKIQPAELGDSAMYLCASSLGGLAGVKNEQFFGPGTRLTVL.